The next 26 T cell receptor beta chains were all read from a single sample in a study of blood T cells in healthy people across ages. A J-beta primer mix and a sample-barcoded 5' primer were used in a second PCR of roughly 6 to 11 cycles. TCRdb reanalysed the 5' RACE reads using MiXCR and keeps one entry per CDR3 protein. The profile shows approximately 2,000,000 distinct CDR3 sequences, about 39% of them singletons. Source material: blood. The receptor source for this set is a human donor in good health.

This clonotype appeared a few times. The chain couples TRBV3-1 to TRBJ2-1; no clear D. Per germline, CDR1 LGHDT and CDR2 YNNKEL (reference sequence). Trimming shortened V by 1 base and J by 8 bases, and 6 bases separated the two germline ends. The CDR3 spans 12 residues. CDR3 sequence reads: CASSQGSYEQFF. In DNA form, the CDR3 reads TGTGCCAGCAGCCAAGGGAGTTATGAGCAGTTCTTC.

This chain joins TRBV5-1 and TRBJ1-2; the D is unclear. CDR3 length: 15 amino acids. CDR1 SGHRS and CDR2 YFSETQ come from the germline V gene. V was shortened by 4 bases and J by 8 bases, with 21 bases between the two germline ends. The chain's CDR3 is CASSAFTGVSDGYTF. The CDR3 DNA sequence: TGCGCCAGCAGCGCGTTCACCGGGGTATCGGACGGCTACACCTTC. Full variable domain (remainder filled in from reference TRBV5-1 and TRBJ1-2): KAGVTQTPRYLIKTRGQQVTLSCSPISGHRSVSWYQQTPGQGLQFLFEYFSETQRNKGNFPGRFSGRQFSNSRSEMNVSTLELGDSALYLCASSAFTGVSDGYTFGSGTRLTVV.

In its sample, this clonotype was seen a few times. V usage is TRBV3-1 and J usage is TRBJ2-7; D not certain. Germline lookup yields CDR1 LGHDT and CDR2 YNNKEL (reference sequence). V lost 0 bases and J lost 0, with 12 bases in between. The CDR3 has 16 amino acids. The CDR3 sequence: CASSQDFRVSSYEQYF. In DNA form, the CDR3 reads TGTGCCAGCAGCCAAGATTTCCGGGTAAGCTCCTACGAGCAGTACTTC.

This chain joins TRBV20-1 and TRBJ2-7; 7 positions agree with TRBD2. The trim removed 0 bases at V and 4 bases at J, leaving 9 bases unmatched. Germline V CDR1 and CDR2: DFQATT, SNEGSKA (reference sequence). The CDR3 is 15 residues long. The CDR3 spells CSARDRRRGLYEQYF. For the CDR3, the DNA is TGCAGTGCTAGAGATCGAAGGCGGGGGTTGTACGAGCAGTACTTC.

This clonotype turned up a few times. The J gene is TRBJ2-7, the V gene TRBV7-2; 8 nucleotides agree with TRBD2. Germline V CDR1 and CDR2: SGHTA, FQGNSA. This CDR3 has 16 amino acids. The V and J ends lost 7 bases and 1 base, in that order; junction bases with no gene match: 12. This CDR3 is CASNRVSGGSSYEQYF. The CDR3 DNA reads as TGTGCCAGCAACCGCGTGAGCGGGGGTTCTTCCTACGAGCAGTACTTC.

The rearrangement joins TRBV15 to TRBJ2-2; 8 bases are shared with TRBD2. Germline-derived CDR1 and CDR2 are LNHNV and YYDKDF (reference sequence). The CDR3 runs to 15 residues. Unmatched junction bases numbered 6, after V lost 5 bases and J lost 4 bases. CDR3 DNA sequence: TGTGCCACCAGCCCCAGGAGCGGGGGCACCGGGGAGCTGTTTTTT. Translated, it gives CATSPRSGGTGELFF.

The rearrangement joins TRBV7-2 to TRBJ2-4, with 7 bases identical to TRBD1. The end of the DNA aligns better with TRBJ2-7, so the J call may be wrong. The CDR3 covers 14 residues. Germline V gives CDR1 SGHTA, CDR2 FQGNSA. As DNA, the CDR3 is TGTGCCAGCAGCTATAGACAGGGTTTCTACGAGCAGTACTTC. It encodes CASSYRQGFYEQYF.

This sequence joins TRBV5-1 and TRBJ2-1, with 8 bases aligning to TRBD2. The germline gives CDR1 SGHRS, CDR2 YFSETQ. V dropped 8 bases and J dropped 3; count of bases not matched to a gene: 10. The CDR3 spans 15 residues. The CDR3 here is CASGGMRGVYNEQFF. CDR3 DNA: TGCGCCAGTGGGGGAATGCGGGGGGTCTACAATGAGCAGTTCTTC.

This clonotype was detected only a few times. This chain connects TRBV7-8 to TRBJ2-1; D is unclear. CDR1 is SGHVS and CDR2 is FQNEAQ in the germline V gene. The ends were cut back, 7 bases at V and 4 bases at J, with 5 bases in the middle. This CDR3 is 11 amino acids long. DNA for the CDR3: TGTGCCAGCACCTGGTACAATGAGCAGTTCTTC. Translated: CASTWYNEQFF.

The CDR3 nucleotides are TGCAGCGTTGAAGGTTGGGCAGGGGGCGCGAACACTGAAGCTTTCTTT. This encodes CSVEGWAGGANTEAFF. J is TRBJ1-1 and V is TRBV29-1; 8 bases are a match to TRBD1. Trimming at V came to 1 base and at J to 1 base, leaving 8 bases not matched to a gene. From germline, CDR1 is SQVTM and CDR2 ANQGSEA. The CDR3 totals 16 residues.

This clonotype was picked up a small number of times. The rearrangement uses TRBV4-2 and TRBJ2-5; D perhaps matches TRBD2 (7 bases). Germline V CDR1 and CDR2: LGHNA, YNFKEQ. This CDR3 contains 15 residues. V lost 0 bases and J 5 bases, leaving 13 bases between the germline ends. The CDR3 sequence is CASSQDRGARETQYF. DNA for the CDR3: TGTGCCAGCAGCCAAGATCGGGGGGCCCGGGAGACCCAGTACTTC.

The chain joins TRBV29-1 to TRBJ2-1; D not resolved. V lost 1 base, J lost 4 bases, and 8 bases lay in between. CDR1 and CDR2 from the germline V gene are SQVTM and ANQGSEA. The CDR3 runs to 13 residues. As DNA, the CDR3 is TGCAGCGTTGAAGGGGCCATATACAATGAGCAGTTCTTC. Translating gives CSVEGAIYNEQFF.

This clonotype turned up a few times. The chain recombines TRBV7-3 with TRBJ1-1; TRBD1 matches 9 bases. The germline CDR1 and CDR2 sequences are SGHTA and FQGTGA. V trimming: 5 bases; J trimming: 3 bases; junction bases outside the gene matches: 7. This CDR3 has 15 amino acids. CDR3 in DNA: TGTGCCAGCAGCCCGACACACAGGGGGCACACTGAAGCTTTCTTT. Encoded protein: CASSPTHRGHTEAFF.

This clonotype came up a few times. The CDR3 is CASSQQGGGGYGYTF. In DNA, the CDR3 is TGCGCCAGCAGCCAACAGGGCGGGGGCGGCTATGGCTACACCTTC. J is TRBJ1-2 and V is TRBV4-3; D is possibly TRBD1 (6 bases). The CDR3 is 15 residues long. Between the trimmed V and J ends, which lost 2 bases and 4 bases, there was a span of 14 bases. The V gene's germline CDR1 is LGHNA and CDR2 YSLEER.

The V call is TRBV5-1, the J call TRBJ2-1, with D tentatively TRBD2 (6 bases). The length of the CDR3 is 12 residues. Germline-derived CDR1 and CDR2 are SGHRS and YFSETQ. V dropped 3 bases and J dropped 7 bases, with 8 bases sitting between them. This chain's CDR3 is CASSWAGNEQFF. The CDR3 nucleotides read TGCGCCAGCAGCTGGGCGGGAAATGAGCAGTTCTTC.

The J gene is TRBJ1-2, the V gene TRBV3-1, with TRBD1 as a possible D gene (6 bases). CDR1 is LGHDT and CDR2 is YNNKEL in the germline V gene (reference sequence). CDR3 length: 16 residues. Trimming took 1 base from V and 4 from J, leaving 16 bases between them. The CDR3 bases are TGTGCCAGCAGCCAAGGAACAGGGAGTCTAGGCTATGGCTACACCTTC. Amino acid sequence: CASSQGTGSLGYGYTF.

The chain combines TRBV12-3 or TRBV12-4 with TRBJ2-5; either TRBD1 or TRBD2 may fit D (6 bases each). V shed 7 bases and J shed 1 base, with 16 bases lying between them. This CDR3 comprises 15 residues. This CDR3 is CASTKKGGSQETQYF. The CDR3 DNA is TGTGCCAGCACCAAAAAGGGGGGCTCCCAAGAGACCCAGTACTTC.

This clonotype was seen a handful of times. The V call is TRBV24-1, the J call TRBJ2-5, with TRBD1 matching over 7 bases. CDR1 and CDR2 (germline): KGHDR, SFDVKD. The J segment lost 4 bases and the V segment lost 2 bases, leaving 9 bases of the junction unmatched. The CDR3 is 16 residues long. CDR3 loop: CATSDYVTGSGETQYF. CDR3 coding DNA: TGTGCCACCAGTGATTATGTGACAGGGTCTGGAGAGACCCAGTACTTC.

V usage is TRBV24-1 and J usage is TRBJ2-7; the D is unclear. CDR3 length: 12 amino acids. With 4 bases removed from V and 7 bases from J, the gap between germline ends came to 10 bases. In germline, CDR1 is KGHDR, CDR2 SFDVKD. DNA for the CDR3: TGTGCCACCAGTGAGGGGTACGAAGAGCAGTACTTC. Its protein is CATSEGYEEQYF.

The chain carries TRBV20-1 and TRBJ1-4; the D gene is possibly TRBD1 (5 bases). The CDR3 is 13 amino acids. With 0 bases removed from V and 8 bases from J, the gap between germline ends came to 10 bases. Germline V CDR1 and CDR2: DFQATT, SNEGSKA (reference sequence). DNA of the CDR3: TGCAGTGCTAGAGACAGGGCTGTGGAAAAACTGTTTTTT. Translating it yields CSARDRAVEKLFF.

The chain carries TRBV6-6 and TRBJ1-1, with D hard to call. Germline assignment: CDR1 MNHNY and CDR2 SVGAGI (reference sequence). V lost 0 bases and J lost 2, with 13 bases in between. There are 16 residues in the CDR3. CDR3 coding DNA: TGTGCCAGCAGTTACTCCCCCACGGTCAGCAACACTGAAGCTTTCTTT. Encoded protein: CASSYSPTVSNTEAFF.

This clonotype showed up many times. Its ends do not fully match the called genes, so a read error is possible. The V call is TRBV27, the J call TRBJ2-3; D is uncertain. This CDR3 region has 14 residues. Germline loops: CDR1 MNHEY, CDR2 SMNVEV (reference sequence). The CDR3 bases are TGTGCCAGCAGCTTATCAGTAAGCACAGATACGCAGTATTTT. Protein: CASSLSVSTDTQYF.

The rearrangement links TRBV20-1 to TRBJ1-2; 7 bases are a match to TRBD1. J lost 2 bases, V lost 5 bases, and 11 bases had no gene match. The V gene's germline CDR1 is DFQATT and CDR2 SNEGSKA (reference sequence). This CDR3 has 15 residues. CDR3 residues: CSAPRTGAANYGYTF. Here the CDR3 DNA reads TGCAGTGCTCCTCGAACAGGGGCGGCGAACTATGGCTACACCTTC.

This clonotype has a handful of counts. In DNA, the CDR3 is TGTGCCAGCAGCTTAGATCGGGGAAAGACCCAGTACTTC. Its protein is CASSLDRGKTQYF. V usage is TRBV7-2 and J usage is TRBJ2-5; possible D gene TRBD2, 5 bases. V shed 1 base and J shed 6 bases, with 9 bases lying between them. The V gene's germline CDR1 is SGHTA and CDR2 FQGNSA. CDR3 length: 13 residues.

CDR3 coding DNA: TGCGCCAGCAGCTTGCCTCCACTAGCCAGGGGCCGTAGCTCCTACAATGAGCAGTTCTTC. Amino acids: CASSLPPLARGRSSYNEQFF. The chain joins TRBV5-1 to TRBJ2-1; D may match TRBD1 or TRBD2 (6 bases each). The V end was cut by 1 base, the J end by 0 bases, with 23 bases between. CDR1 and CDR2 from the germline V gene are SGHRS and YFSETQ. This CDR3 is built from 20 residues. The full variable domain, with the rest looked up from reference TRBV5-1 and TRBJ2-1, is KAGVTQTPRYLIKTRGQQVTLSCSPISGHRSVSWYQQTPGQGLQFLFEYFSETQRNKGNFPGRFSGRQFSNSRSEMNVSTLELGDSALYLCASSLPPLARGRSSYNEQFFGPGTRLTVL.

The chain links TRBV15 to TRBJ1-2, with D perhaps TRBD1 (5 bases). From germline, CDR1 is LNHNV and CDR2 YYDKDF (reference sequence). The germline V and J ends were trimmed by 1 base and 1 base, with 10 bases remaining between them. This CDR3 comprises 15 residues. The CDR3 bases are TGTGCCACCAGCAGAGGACAGCTCCTTAACTATGGCTACACCTTC. It specifies CATSRGQLLNYGYTF. The whole variable domain, remainder taken from reference TRBV15 and TRBJ1-2, is DAMVIQNPRYQVTQFGKPVTLSCSQTLNHNVMYWYQQKSSQAPKLLFHYYDKDFNNEADTPDNFQSRRPNTSFCFLDIRSPGLGDTAMYLCATSRGQLLNYGYTFGSGTRLTVV.